This T cell receptor beta chain was observed in a study of T cell repertoires in cytomegalovirus infection. In the study overall: Shared public TCR beta signatures pointed to both CMV infection and a matching HLA type. Study-level findings and limits: Within the response measured ex vivo, HLA-C-restricted CMV-specific TCR beta clonotypes were dominant.

Points on this clonotype: Its antigen is currently unknown.

TCRdb re-called the reads through MiXCR, storing one row per CDR3 protein. The sample lists about 190,000 distinct CDR3 sequences; roughly 27% were seen once. Trimming cost V 3 bases and J 3 bases, with 14 bases left between them. The germline V gene has CDR1 MNHEY and CDR2 SMNVEV (reference sequence). The CDR3 contains 15 residues. Sequencing was done on a sample of PBMCs. J is TRBJ1-1 and V is TRBV27; D might be TRBD1 (6 bases). The TCR originated in a human donor in good health (CMV status not recorded). Some clones in this sample may be carry-over from other donors' samples. The CDR3 loop reads CASSFLAGVDTEAFF. Written as DNA, the CDR3 is TGTGCCAGCAGTTTTCTCGCAGGGGTCGACACTGAAGCTTTCTTT.